This T cell receptor beta chain is from a study of neurological immune-mediated disorders. The study, taken as a whole, reports: Expanded clones shared no identical CDR3 amino acid sequences across subjects, which suggested private TCR-beta repertoires in all groups.

TCRdb analysed the 5' RACE reads with MiXCR anew, one entry per CDR3 protein. The repertoire holds 85,000 to 110,000 distinct CDR3 sequences, with roughly 10% as singletons. This clonotype was recorded at least ten times. Its antigen remains unknown. CDR3 length: 14 residues. CDR1 and CDR2 from the germline V gene are MNHNY and SVGAGI (reference sequence). Trimming pared 10 bases from V and 4 bases from J, leaving 17 bases between. Time point here: longitudinal time-point 3. PBMCs numbering 2 million and stored at -80 C yielded the unsorted libraries. Material for sequencing was PBMCs. This receptor was identified in a female donor with HTLV-1-associated myelopathy (HAM/TSP). The gene calls are TRBV6-6 and TRBJ1-3, with a tentative D call TRBD1 (5 bases). The CDR3 is CATSRGERGNTIYF. In nucleotides, the CDR3 is TGTGCCACCTCTCGGGGGGAGCGCGGAAACACCATATATTTT.